The rows below give T cell receptor beta chains drawn from one sample of a study of blood T cell repertoires in COVID-19. Some clones are missing from TCRdb's copy, which holds only in-frame ones; the method was immunoSEQ multiplex PCR. The sample has approximately 200,000 clones, about four fifths seen once; the top ten hold roughly 3.2%. The sample taken for sequencing was PBMCs or T cells enriched from blood (not recorded which). These receptors were taken from a woman between 25 and 40 years old who had recovered from COVID-19. The CDR3 runs from the conserved cysteine through the conserved F or W. D genes are given only for firm matches. Rows may omit the clone size; those that give it use once, few, many or a size class.

d_gene: .
j_gene: TRBJ2-7
abundance: .
v_gene: TRBV7-8
CDR3nt: TGTGCCAGCAGCCCACCCGCGGAGCACGAGCAGTACTTC
CDR3aa: CASSPPAEHEQYF

d_gene: .
j_gene: TRBJ1-2
abundance: few
v_gene: TRBV7-2
CDR3nt: TGTGCCAGCAGCATCAATCCCTATGGCTACACCTTC
CDR3aa: CASSINPYGYTF

d_gene: .
j_gene: TRBJ2-7
abundance: .
v_gene: TRBV28
CDR3nt: TGTGCCAGCAGGGACAACTACGAGCAGTACTTC
CDR3aa: CASRDNYEQYF

d_gene: TRBD2
j_gene: TRBJ2-2
abundance: .
v_gene: TRBV4-1
CDR3nt: TGCGCCAGCAGCCCGGCCGGACTAGCGGGCACCGGGGAGCTGTTTTTT
CDR3aa: CASSPAGLAGTGELFF

d_gene: .
j_gene: TRBJ1-1
abundance: .
v_gene: TRBV29-1
CDR3nt: TGCAGCGTCCCGGGACAACCCACTGAAGCTTTCTTT
CDR3aa: CSVPGQPTEAFF

d_gene: TRBD2
j_gene: TRBJ2-5
abundance: .
v_gene: TRBV5-1
CDR3nt: TGCGCCAGCAGCCCGGGGTTGAGAGGGCTGACTAGCGGGGGAGAGACCCAGTACTTC
CDR3aa: CASSPGLRGLTSGGETQYF

d_gene: TRBD2
j_gene: TRBJ2-3
abundance: .
v_gene: TRBV15
CDR3nt: TGTGCCACCAGCGCCCTAGCGGGGAGCACAGATACGCAGTATTTT
CDR3aa: CATSALAGSTDTQYF

d_gene: TRBD2
j_gene: TRBJ2-2
abundance: .
v_gene: TRBV6-6
CDR3nt: TGTGCCAGCAGACCGAGACTAGCGGGGGGAACCGGGGAGCTGTTTTTT
CDR3aa: CASRPRLAGGTGELFF

d_gene: TRBD2
j_gene: TRBJ2-4
abundance: .
v_gene: TRBV4-1
CDR3nt: TGCGCCAGCAGCCAACTAGGACTAGCAAAAAACATTCAGTACTTC
CDR3aa: CASSQLGLAKNIQYF

d_gene: .
j_gene: TRBJ2-7
abundance: .
v_gene: TRBV30
CDR3nt: TGTGCCTGGACCGGGGTCACGCCCTACGAGCAGTACTTC
CDR3aa: CAWTGVTPYEQYF

d_gene: TRBD1
j_gene: TRBJ1-2
abundance: .
v_gene: TRBV10-3
CDR3nt: TGTGCCATCACCGGGGACAGAGGACACTATGGCTACACCTTC
CDR3aa: CAITGDRGHYGYTF

d_gene: TRBD1
j_gene: TRBJ2-5
abundance: .
v_gene: TRBV19
CDR3nt: TGTGCCAGTAGTCCGGGACAGGAAGAGACCCAGTACTTC
CDR3aa: CASSPGQEETQYF

d_gene: .
j_gene: TRBJ2-5
abundance: .
v_gene: TRBV7-9
CDR3nt: TGTGCCAGTCGACAGGAGCGGGAGACCCAGTACTTC
CDR3aa: CASRQERETQYF

d_gene: .
j_gene: TRBJ1-2
abundance: .
v_gene: TRBV28
CDR3nt: TGTGCCAGCAACGCAGGTGGGAGGGGATATGGCTACACCTTC
CDR3aa: CASNAGGRGYGYTF

d_gene: TRBD1
j_gene: TRBJ1-3
abundance: few
v_gene: TRBV5-1
CDR3nt: TGCGCCAGCACATCGGGACAGAACTCTGGAAACACCATATATTTT
CDR3aa: CASTSGQNSGNTIYF

d_gene: .
j_gene: TRBJ1-6
abundance: many
v_gene: TRBV5-4
CDR3nt: TGTGCCAGCAGTTCTTATACCTATAATTCACCCCTCCACTTT
CDR3aa: CASSSYTYNSPLHF

d_gene: .
j_gene: TRBJ1-2
abundance: .
v_gene: TRBV5-6
CDR3nt: TGTGCCAGCAGCTTGGCGGGGGGCTACACCTTC
CDR3aa: CASSLAGGYTF

d_gene: .
j_gene: TRBJ1-2
abundance: .
v_gene: TRBV13
CDR3nt: TGTGCCAGCAGAGCGAACGGTGAATATGGCTACACCTTC
CDR3aa: CASRANGEYGYTF

d_gene: .
j_gene: TRBJ1-1
abundance: .
v_gene: TRBV28
CDR3nt: TGTGCCAGCAGCCGGGGGGCTGAAGCTTTCTTT
CDR3aa: CASSRGAEAFF

d_gene: .
j_gene: TRBJ1-3
abundance: once
v_gene: TRBV7-2
CDR3nt: TGTGCCAGCAGCTTAGAGCAGGGGCCGGGAAACACCATATATTTT
CDR3aa: CASSLEQGPGNTIYF

d_gene: TRBD1
j_gene: TRBJ2-7
abundance: .
v_gene: TRBV5-1
CDR3nt: TGCGCCAGCAGCTTTGGGGGACAGGGAACGATAGAGCAGTACTTC
CDR3aa: CASSFGGQGTIEQYF

d_gene: .
j_gene: TRBJ1-2
abundance: .
v_gene: TRBV28
CDR3nt: TGTGCCAGCACCCTAGGGACTTCGGGTGGCTACACCTTC
CDR3aa: CASTLGTSGGYTF

d_gene: TRBD1
j_gene: TRBJ1-2
abundance: .
v_gene: TRBV3-1/TRBV3-2
CDR3nt: TGTGCCAGCAGCCATAGACAGGGAAACTATGGCTACACCTTC
CDR3aa: CASSHRQGNYGYTF

d_gene: TRBD2
j_gene: TRBJ2-1
abundance: .
v_gene: TRBV7-3
CDR3nt: TGTGCCAGCAGCCCTAACGGGGGGTTTGGCGGGCCCAATGTTGAGCAGTTCTTC
CDR3aa: CASSPNGGFGGPNVEQFF

d_gene: .
j_gene: TRBJ1-2
abundance: once
v_gene: TRBV19
CDR3nt: TGTGCCAGTAGTCCCAGCGGCGGGGGTGGCTACACCTTC
CDR3aa: CASSPSGGGGYTF

d_gene: TRBD1
j_gene: TRBJ1-5
abundance: .
v_gene: TRBV5-4
CDR3nt: TGTGCCAGCAGCTCCGGACAGGGGGAGGGTCAGCCCCAGCATTTT
CDR3aa: CASSSGQGEGQPQHF

d_gene: .
j_gene: TRBJ1-3
abundance: .
v_gene: TRBV24-1
CDR3nt: TGTGCCACCAGTCTCCAGGCTTTCTCTGGAAACACCATATATTTT
CDR3aa: CATSLQAFSGNTIYF

d_gene: .
j_gene: TRBJ2-3
abundance: .
v_gene: TRBV5-1
CDR3nt: TGCGCCAGCAGCCCCGTCGGGGGAACAGATACGCAGTATTTT
CDR3aa: CASSPVGGTDTQYF

d_gene: TRBD1
j_gene: TRBJ2-5
abundance: .
v_gene: TRBV28
CDR3nt: TGTGCCAGCAGTTTACCCCGGGACAGCCAAGAGACCCAGTACTTC
CDR3aa: CASSLPRDSQETQYF

d_gene: .
j_gene: TRBJ2-2
abundance: few
v_gene: TRBV6-5
CDR3nt: TGTGCCAGCGGCGGGGTGGGGGAGCTGTTTTTT
CDR3aa: CASGGVGELFF

d_gene: TRBD1
j_gene: TRBJ2-1
abundance: few
v_gene: TRBV9
CDR3nt: TGTGCCAGCAGCGGCAAACAGGGGGTTGCTGAGCAGTTCTTC
CDR3aa: CASSGKQGVAEQFF

d_gene: TRBD1
j_gene: TRBJ2-6
abundance: .
v_gene: TRBV27
CDR3nt: TGTGCCAGCAAATTGGCAGGGGGCTCGGCTGGGGCCAACGTCCTGACTTTC
CDR3aa: CASKLAGGSAGANVLTF

d_gene: .
j_gene: TRBJ1-4
abundance: .
v_gene: TRBV7-8
CDR3nt: TGTGCCAGCAGCGAGAATGAAAAACTGTTTTTT
CDR3aa: CASSENEKLFF

d_gene: TRBD1
j_gene: TRBJ1-4
abundance: .
v_gene: TRBV10-3
CDR3nt: TGTGCCATCAGTGATTTCAGGGGGGCTAATGAAAAACTGTTTTTT
CDR3aa: CAISDFRGANEKLFF

d_gene: .
j_gene: TRBJ2-7
abundance: .
v_gene: TRBV7-8
CDR3nt: TGTGCCAGCAGCCAAACGAACGGCGGCAGCGACGAGCAGTACTTC
CDR3aa: CASSQTNGGSDEQYF

d_gene: TRBD2
j_gene: TRBJ2-5
abundance: .
v_gene: TRBV28
CDR3nt: TGTGCCAGCAGTGTAGTAGCGGGGGGGCCGGGAGAGACCCAGTACTTC
CDR3aa: CASSVVAGGPGETQYF

d_gene: TRBD1
j_gene: TRBJ1-6
abundance: .
v_gene: TRBV7-2
CDR3nt: TGTGCCAGCAGCTTCCCACGACAGGGCAATTCACCCCTCCACTTT
CDR3aa: CASSFPRQGNSPLHF

d_gene: .
j_gene: TRBJ1-2
abundance: once
v_gene: TRBV28
CDR3nt: TGTGCCAGCAGCACCTCCCTACGACAGGCCCTTGCCTATGGCTACACCTTC
CDR3aa: CASSTSLRQALAYGYTF

d_gene: .
j_gene: TRBJ1-2
abundance: .
v_gene: TRBV28
CDR3nt: TGTGCCAGCAGTTTTATCCAATCTACAGGGTACCAAGGCTACACCTTC
CDR3aa: CASSFIQSTGYQGYTF

d_gene: .
j_gene: TRBJ2-1
abundance: .
v_gene: TRBV7-6
CDR3nt: TGTGCCAGCAGCGTAAAGGGGGGGGCGCAGTTCTTC
CDR3aa: CASSVKGGAQFF

d_gene: TRBD2
j_gene: TRBJ2-2
abundance: .
v_gene: TRBV19
CDR3nt: TGTGCCGCGAGCGGGGTAAACACCGGGGAGCTGTTTTTT
CDR3aa: CAASGVNTGELFF

d_gene: .
j_gene: TRBJ1-3
abundance: .
v_gene: TRBV5-5
CDR3nt: TGTGCCAGCAGCTTGGACCGAGTCTCTGGAAACACCATATATTTT
CDR3aa: CASSLDRVSGNTIYF

d_gene: .
j_gene: TRBJ2-7
abundance: once
v_gene: TRBV19
CDR3nt: TGTGCCAGTAGTATAGATCGTGCGGCCCTCGAGCAGTACTTC
CDR3aa: CASSIDRAALEQYF

d_gene: TRBD1
j_gene: TRBJ1-5
abundance: few
v_gene: TRBV28
CDR3nt: TGTGCCAGCAGTTTAGGGACAGGGGCCAATCAGCCCCAGCATTTT
CDR3aa: CASSLGTGANQPQHF

d_gene: .
j_gene: TRBJ1-2
abundance: .
v_gene: TRBV18
CDR3nt: TGTGCCAGCTCACCACCTTTGGGGGCGGGTGGCTACACCTTC
CDR3aa: CASSPPLGAGGYTF

d_gene: .
j_gene: TRBJ2-2
abundance: .
v_gene: TRBV4-2
CDR3nt: TGTGCCAGCAGCCAGCCAAGATCATGGGGGCACGGGGAGCTGTTTTTT
CDR3aa: CASSQPRSWGHGELFF

d_gene: .
j_gene: TRBJ1-1
abundance: .
v_gene: TRBV5-1
CDR3nt: TGCGCCAGCAGCTTGGGGTGGGGCATGACGAACACTGAAGCTTTCTTT
CDR3aa: CASSLGWGMTNTEAFF

d_gene: .
j_gene: TRBJ1-3
abundance: .
v_gene: TRBV9
CDR3nt: TGTGCCAGCAGCCCCCGCGTCGGAAACACCATATATTTT
CDR3aa: CASSPRVGNTIYF

d_gene: TRBD1
j_gene: TRBJ1-1
abundance: .
v_gene: TRBV2
CDR3nt: TGTGCCAGCACGGGGGACAGGGGTCGGAACACTGAAGCTTTCTTT
CDR3aa: CASTGDRGRNTEAFF

d_gene: TRBD1
j_gene: TRBJ2-1
abundance: .
v_gene: TRBV7-9
CDR3nt: TGTGCCAGCAGCCCCCGGGACAGGGTGAATGAGCAGTTCTTC
CDR3aa: CASSPRDRVNEQFF

d_gene: .
j_gene: TRBJ2-7
abundance: .
v_gene: TRBV5-6
CDR3nt: TGTGCCAGCAGCTTGCAGGGTGGCTACGAGCAGTACTTC
CDR3aa: CASSLQGGYEQYF

d_gene: .
j_gene: TRBJ2-1
abundance: .
v_gene: TRBV7-3
CDR3nt: TGTGCCAGCAGCTTAACGGCTCCTTCTGAGCAGTTCTTC
CDR3aa: CASSLTAPSEQFF